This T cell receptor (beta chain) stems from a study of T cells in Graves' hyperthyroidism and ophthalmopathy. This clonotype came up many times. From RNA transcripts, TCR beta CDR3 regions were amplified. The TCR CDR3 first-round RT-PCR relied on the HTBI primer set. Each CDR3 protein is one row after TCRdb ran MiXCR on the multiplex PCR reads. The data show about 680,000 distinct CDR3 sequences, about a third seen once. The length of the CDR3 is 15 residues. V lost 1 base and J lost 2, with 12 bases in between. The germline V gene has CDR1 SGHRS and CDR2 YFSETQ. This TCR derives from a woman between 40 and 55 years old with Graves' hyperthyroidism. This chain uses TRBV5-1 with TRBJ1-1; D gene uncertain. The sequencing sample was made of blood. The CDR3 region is CASSLTYGGNTEAFF. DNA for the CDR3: TGCGCCAGCAGCTTGACGTACGGAGGTAACACTGAAGCTTTCTTT. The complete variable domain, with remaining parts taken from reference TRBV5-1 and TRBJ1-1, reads KAGVTQTPRYLIKTRGQQVTLSCSPISGHRSVSWYQQTPGQGLQFLFEYFSETQRNKGNFPGRFSGRQFSNSRSEMNVSTLELGDSALYLCASSLTYGGNTEAFFGQGTRLTVV.